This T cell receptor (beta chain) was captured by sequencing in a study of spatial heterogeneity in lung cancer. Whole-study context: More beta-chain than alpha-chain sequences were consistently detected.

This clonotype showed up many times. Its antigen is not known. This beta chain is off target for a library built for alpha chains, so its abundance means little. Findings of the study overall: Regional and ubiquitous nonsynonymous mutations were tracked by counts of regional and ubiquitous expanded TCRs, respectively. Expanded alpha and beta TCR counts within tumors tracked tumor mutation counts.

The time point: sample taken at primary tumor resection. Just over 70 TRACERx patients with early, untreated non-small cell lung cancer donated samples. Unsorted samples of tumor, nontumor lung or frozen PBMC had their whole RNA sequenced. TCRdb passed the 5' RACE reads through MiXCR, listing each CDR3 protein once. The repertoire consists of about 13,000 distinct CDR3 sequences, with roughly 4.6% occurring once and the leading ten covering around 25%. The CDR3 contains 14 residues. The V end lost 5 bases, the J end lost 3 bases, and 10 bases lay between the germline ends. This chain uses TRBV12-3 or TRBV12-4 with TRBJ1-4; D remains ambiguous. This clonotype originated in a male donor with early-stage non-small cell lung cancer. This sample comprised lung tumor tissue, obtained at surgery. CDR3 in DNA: TGTGCCAGCAGTCCACGCGGGGCTAATGAAAAACTGTTTTTT. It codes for CASSPRGANEKLFF.